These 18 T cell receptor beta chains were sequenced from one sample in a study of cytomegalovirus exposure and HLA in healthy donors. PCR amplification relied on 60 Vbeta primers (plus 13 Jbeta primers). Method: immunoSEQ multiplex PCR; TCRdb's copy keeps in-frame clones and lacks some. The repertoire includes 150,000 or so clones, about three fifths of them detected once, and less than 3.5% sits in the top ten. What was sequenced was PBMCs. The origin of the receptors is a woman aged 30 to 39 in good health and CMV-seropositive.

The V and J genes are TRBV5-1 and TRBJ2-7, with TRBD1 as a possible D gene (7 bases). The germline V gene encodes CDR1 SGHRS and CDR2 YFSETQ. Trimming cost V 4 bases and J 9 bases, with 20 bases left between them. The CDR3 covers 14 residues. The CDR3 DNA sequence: TGCGCCAGCAGCCGCGGGGTAGGGGGCCCCCGGCAGTACTTC. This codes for CASSRGVGGPRQYF.

This CDR3 is CASSAAGTSFHEQFF. The DNA for the CDR3 is TGTGCCAGCAGCGCCGCCGGGACTAGCTTCCATGAGCAGTTCTTC. The V gene is TRBV5-4, the J gene TRBJ2-1; 9 nucleotides align to TRBD2. CDR3 length equals 15 residues. After removal of 4 bases from V and 8 bases from J, the junction contained 10 bases not matched to a gene. Germline V gives CDR1 SGHNT, CDR2 YYREEE (reference sequence).

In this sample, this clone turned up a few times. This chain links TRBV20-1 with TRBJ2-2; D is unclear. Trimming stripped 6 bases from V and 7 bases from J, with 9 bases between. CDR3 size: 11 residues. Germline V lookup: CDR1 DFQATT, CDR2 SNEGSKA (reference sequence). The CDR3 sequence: CSAEHDGELFF. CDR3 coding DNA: TGCAGTGCCGAGCACGACGGGGAGCTGTTTTTT.

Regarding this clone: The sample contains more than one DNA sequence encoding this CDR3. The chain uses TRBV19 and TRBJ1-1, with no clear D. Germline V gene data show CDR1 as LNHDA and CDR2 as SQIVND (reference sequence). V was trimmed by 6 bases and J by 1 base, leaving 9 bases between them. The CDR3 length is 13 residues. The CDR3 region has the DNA TGTGCCAGTAGCGACCGGGAGAACACTGAAGCTTTCTTT. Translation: CASSDRENTEAFF.

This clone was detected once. The CDR3 loop is CATSKSTYVGNTIYF. In nucleotides, the CDR3 is TGTGCCACCAGCAAATCCACTTATGTCGGAAACACCATATATTTT. The chain carries TRBV15 and TRBJ1-3; D is uncertain. The V end lost 4 bases, the J end lost 4 bases, and 14 bases lay between the germline ends. This CDR3 has 15 amino acids. The germline V gene has CDR1 LNHNV and CDR2 YYDKDF (reference sequence). The whole variable domain, filled in from reference TRBV15 and TRBJ1-3, reads DAMVIQNPRYQVTQFGKPVTLSCSQTLNHNVMYWYQQKSSQAPKLLFHYYDKDFNNEADTPDNFQSRRPNTSFCFLDIRSPGLGDTAMYLCATSKSTYVGNTIYFGEGSWLTVV.

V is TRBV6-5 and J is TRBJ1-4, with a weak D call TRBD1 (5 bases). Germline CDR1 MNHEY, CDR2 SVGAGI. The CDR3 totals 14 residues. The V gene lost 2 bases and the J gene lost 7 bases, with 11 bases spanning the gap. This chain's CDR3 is CASSYNAGGEKLFF. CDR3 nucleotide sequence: TGTGCCAGCAGTTACAACGCGGGGGGTGAAAAACTGTTTTTT.

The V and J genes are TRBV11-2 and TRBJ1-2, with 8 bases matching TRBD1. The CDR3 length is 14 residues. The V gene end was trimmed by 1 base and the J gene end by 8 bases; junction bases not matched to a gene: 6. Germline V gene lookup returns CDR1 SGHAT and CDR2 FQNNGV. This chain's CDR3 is CASSLAGQGLGYTF. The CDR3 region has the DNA TGTGCCAGCAGCTTAGCCGGACAGGGATTAGGCTACACCTTC.

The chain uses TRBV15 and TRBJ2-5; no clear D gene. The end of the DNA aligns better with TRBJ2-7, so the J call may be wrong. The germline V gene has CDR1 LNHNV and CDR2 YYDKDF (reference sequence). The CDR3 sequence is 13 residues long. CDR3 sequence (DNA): TGTGCCACCAGCAGAGATGTCCTCTCCGAGCAGTACTTC. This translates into CATSRDVLSEQYF.

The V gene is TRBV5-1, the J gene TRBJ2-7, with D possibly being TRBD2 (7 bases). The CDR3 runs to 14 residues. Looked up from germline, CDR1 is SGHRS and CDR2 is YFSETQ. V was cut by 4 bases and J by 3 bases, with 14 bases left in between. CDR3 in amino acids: CASSHGGADYEQYF. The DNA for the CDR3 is TGCGCCAGCAGCCATGGGGGGGCGGACTACGAGCAGTACTTC. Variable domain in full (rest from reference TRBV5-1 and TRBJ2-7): KAGVTQTPRYLIKTRGQQVTLSCSPISGHRSVSWYQQTPGQGLQFLFEYFSETQRNKGNFPGRFSGRQFSNSRSEMNVSTLELGDSALYLCASSHGGADYEQYFGPGTRLTVT.

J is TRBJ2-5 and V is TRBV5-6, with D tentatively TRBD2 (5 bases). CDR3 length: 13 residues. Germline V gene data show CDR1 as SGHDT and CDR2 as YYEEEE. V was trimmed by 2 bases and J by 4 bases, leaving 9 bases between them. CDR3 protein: CASSFAGRETQYF. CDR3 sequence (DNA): TGTGCCAGCAGCTTTGCGGGCCGAGAGACCCAGTACTTC.

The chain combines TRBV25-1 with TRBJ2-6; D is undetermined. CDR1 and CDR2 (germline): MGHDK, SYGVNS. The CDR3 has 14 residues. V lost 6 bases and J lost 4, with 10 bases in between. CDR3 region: CASSYFAGANVLTF. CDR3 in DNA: TGTGCCAGCAGCTATTTCGCCGGGGCCAACGTCCTGACTTTC.

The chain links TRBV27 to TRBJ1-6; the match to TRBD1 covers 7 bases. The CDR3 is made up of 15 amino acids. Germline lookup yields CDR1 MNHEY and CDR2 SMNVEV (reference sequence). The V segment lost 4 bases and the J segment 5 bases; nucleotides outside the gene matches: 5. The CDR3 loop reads CASSWGQLHNSPLHF. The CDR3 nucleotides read TGTGCCAGCAGTTGGGGACAGCTCCATAATTCACCCCTCCACTTT.

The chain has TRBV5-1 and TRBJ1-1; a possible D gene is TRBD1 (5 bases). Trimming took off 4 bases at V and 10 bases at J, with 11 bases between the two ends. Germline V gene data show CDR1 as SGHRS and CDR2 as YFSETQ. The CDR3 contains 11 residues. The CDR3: CASSGGEAAFF. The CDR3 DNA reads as TGCGCCAGCAGCGGGGGGGAGGCAGCTTTCTTT.

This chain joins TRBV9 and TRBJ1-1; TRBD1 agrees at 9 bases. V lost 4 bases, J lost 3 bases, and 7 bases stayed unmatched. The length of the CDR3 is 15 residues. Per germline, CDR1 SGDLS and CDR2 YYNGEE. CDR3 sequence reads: CASSKEGQGYTEAFF. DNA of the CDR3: TGTGCCAGCAGCAAAGAGGGACAGGGCTACACTGAAGCTTTCTTT.

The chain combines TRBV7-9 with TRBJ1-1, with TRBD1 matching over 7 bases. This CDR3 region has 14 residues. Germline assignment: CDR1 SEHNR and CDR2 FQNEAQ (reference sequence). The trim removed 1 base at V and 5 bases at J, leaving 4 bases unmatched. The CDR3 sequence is CASSLERGRTEAFF. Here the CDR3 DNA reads TGTGCCAGCAGCTTAGAAAGGGGGCGGACTGAAGCTTTCTTT.

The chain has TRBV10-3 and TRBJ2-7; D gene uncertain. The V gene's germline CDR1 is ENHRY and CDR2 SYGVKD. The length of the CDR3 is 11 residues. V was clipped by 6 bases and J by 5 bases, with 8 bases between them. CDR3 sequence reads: CAISTAHEQYF. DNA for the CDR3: TGTGCCATCAGCACAGCCCACGAGCAGTACTTC.

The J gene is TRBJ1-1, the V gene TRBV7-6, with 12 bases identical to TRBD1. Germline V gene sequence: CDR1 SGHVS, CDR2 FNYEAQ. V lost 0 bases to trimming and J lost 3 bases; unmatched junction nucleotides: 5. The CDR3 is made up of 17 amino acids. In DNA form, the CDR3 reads TGTGCCAGCAGCTTAGCGGGACAGGGGGCGAAAGACACTGAAGCTTTCTTT. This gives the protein CASSLAGQGAKDTEAFF.

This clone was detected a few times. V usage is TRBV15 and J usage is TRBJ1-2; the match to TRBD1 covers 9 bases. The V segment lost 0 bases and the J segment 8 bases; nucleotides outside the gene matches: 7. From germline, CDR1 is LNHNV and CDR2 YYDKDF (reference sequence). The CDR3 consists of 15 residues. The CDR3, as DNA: TGTGCCACCAGCAGAGATCCCGGACAGGGGAGAGGCTACACCTTC. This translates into CATSRDPGQGRGYTF.